These T cell receptor beta chains were read from a single sample in a study of radiotherapy plus CTLA-4 blockade in lung cancer. The assay was immunoSEQ multiplex PCR, and TCRdb's table has in-frame clones only and misses some. In the table there are around 82,000 clones, around 81% of which are singletons. The source was peripheral blood, collected from a patient treated with radiotherapy plus ipilimumab. The receptors come from a human donor with non-small cell lung cancer whose response to radiotherapy plus ipilimumab could not be evaluated. Some clones in this sample may be carry-over from other donors' samples. The CDR3 runs from the conserved cysteine through the conserved F or W. The D gene is left open where the match is weak. Expanded clones are given a class, and other clones once, few, many or no size at all.

TRBJ2-7 | NA | TRBV18 | NA | TGTGCCAGCTCATACAACTACGAGCAGTACTTC | CASSYNYEQYF
TRBJ2-1 | TRBD2 | TRBV4-3 | NA | TGCGCCAGCAGCCCCCGTGTAGCGGGAAGCTCCTACAATGAGCAGTTCTTC | CASSPRVAGSSYNEQFF
TRBJ2-1 | TRBD1 | TRBV12-5 | NA | TGTGCTAGTGGTTTCGGGACAGGGGGCTCCAATGAGCAGTTCTTC | CASGFGTGGSNEQFF
TRBJ2-7 | NA | TRBV6-5 | NA | TGTGCCAGCAGTGAATGGGGCCGATCCTACGAGCAGTACTTC | CASSEWGRSYEQYF
TRBJ1-6 | NA | TRBV5-1 | NA | TGCGCCAGCAGCTTGATCCACAGTCAGAATTCACCCCTCCACTTT | CASSLIHSQNSPLHF
TRBJ2-7 | NA | TRBV5-1 | NA | TGCGCCAGCAGCTTCGAGACTCCCCGCGACGAGCAGTACTTC | CASSFETPRDEQYF
TRBJ1-2 | TRBD1 | TRBV23-1 | NA | TGCGCCAGCAGTCAACCTGACAGGGACGGGGACTATGGCTACACCTTC | CASSQPDRDGDYGYTF
TRBJ2-7 | TRBD1 | TRBV7-2 | NA | TGTGCCAGCAGCCGGGACAGGGTCGACGAGCAGTACTTC | CASSRDRVDEQYF
TRBJ1-1 | TRBD1 | TRBV7-6 | few | TGTGCCAGCAGTCCCCCAATTGGGACAGGGGGGATAGGCACTGAAGCTTTCTTT | CASSPPIGTGGIGTEAFF
TRBJ1-1 | NA | TRBV15 | NA | TGTGCCACCAGCAGAGGGCTGCTAGGGGCGAACACTGAAGCTTTCTTT | CATSRGLLGANTEAFF
TRBJ2-2 | NA | TRBV2 | NA | TGTGCCAGCAGTGAAAGGGAGGCAGGGAGAACCGGGGAGCTGTTTTTT | CASSEREAGRTGELFF
TRBJ2-1 | TRBD1 | TRBV4-1 | NA | TGCGCCAGCAGCCTTGGTAGGGGACAGAGCTCCTACAATGAGCAGTTCTTC | CASSLGRGQSSYNEQFF
TRBJ2-1 | NA | TRBV4-3 | NA | TGCGCCAGCAGCCAAGATCTCAGGGACATCAGCTCCTACAATGAGCAGTTCTTC | CASSQDLRDISSYNEQFF
TRBJ2-3 | TRBD2 | TRBV7-2 | NA | TGTGCCAGCAGCGCGGACCGCGGGACTATCAGCACAGATACGCAGTATTTT | CASSADRGTISTDTQYF
TRBJ2-6 | NA | TRBV5-1 | NA | TGCGCCAGCCACTCGTTAAGCTCTGGGGCCAACGTCCTGACTTTC | CASHSLSSGANVLTF
TRBJ2-7 | TRBD2 | TRBV6-6 | NA | TGTGCCAGCGGACTAGCGGGGGGGCAAGTCCCCTACGAGCAGTACTTC | CASGLAGGQVPYEQYF
TRBJ2-7 | NA | TRBV6-1 | few | TGTGCCAGCAGTGAACCCCCCGTCTACGAGCAGTACTTC | CASSEPPVYEQYF
TRBJ1-4 | TRBD1 | TRBV6-5 | NA | TGTGCCAGCAGTTCCACCTCGGGACAGGGAGGGGCAAAACTGTTTTTT | CASSSTSGQGGAKLFF
TRBJ1-4 | TRBD1 | TRBV4-3 | NA | TGCGCCAGCAGCCGGGGGACAGCTACAACTAATGAAAAACTGTTTTTT | CASSRGTATTNEKLFF
TRBJ2-3 | NA | TRBV4-3 | NA | TGCGCCAGCAGCCAAGAGGTCTCCCGGGTGGCAGATACGCAGTATTTT | CASSQEVSRVADTQYF
TRBJ1-2 | NA | TRBV28 | NA | TGTGCCAGCAGTACCACCAACCCCGGGGGCTACACCTTC | CASSTTNPGGYTF
TRBJ2-6 | TRBD1 | TRBV7-8 | NA | TGTGCCAGCAGCGCCCGGACAGGGGCTGGGGCCAACGTCCTGACTTTC | CASSARTGAGANVLTF
TRBJ1-2 | TRBD1 | TRBV15 | NA | TGTGCCACCAGCATTTTACCGGGACAGGGAAGGAGAGGCTACACCTTC | CATSILPGQGRRGYTF
TRBJ2-7 | NA | TRBV6-6 | NA | TGTGCCAGCAGTTACTCGAACCAGAGGTTCAACGAGCAGTACTTC | CASSYSNQRFNEQYF
TRBJ1-2 | NA | TRBV29-1 | NA | TGCAGCGTTAGAGGGCAGGATGGCTACACCTTC | CSVRGQDGYTF
TRBJ1-5 | TRBD1 | TRBV5-5 | few | TGTGCCAGCAGTTTTACAGGGGGCAATCAGCCCCAGCATTTT | CASSFTGGNQPQHF
TRBJ1-3 | NA | TRBV11-1 | NA | TGTGCCAGCAGCTTCGTCCCTGGAAACACCATATATTTT | CASSFVPGNTIYF
TRBJ1-6 | NA | TRBV2 | NA | TGTGCCAGCAGTGCAGGGTCCTCCTATAATTCACCCCTCCACTTT | CASSAGSSYNSPLHF
TRBJ2-7 | TRBD2 | TRBV28 | once | TGTGCCAGCAACCGAGGGACTAGCGGGTTGGTCTTC | CASNRGTSGLVF
TRBJ1-5 | NA | TRBV7-9 | once | TGTGCCAGCAGCTTTTTAACAGATGAACAGCCCCAGCATTTT | CASSFLTDEQPQHF
TRBJ1-6 | TRBD1 | TRBV27 | NA | TGTGCCAGCAGTCCGGGACAGGGGCTGACACCCCTCCACTTT | CASSPGQGLTPLHF
TRBJ2-3 | NA | TRBV9 | NA | TGTGCCAGCAGCCTGGGGGGGGCGGGGGCGGATACGCAGTATTTT | CASSLGGAGADTQYF
TRBJ2-1 | TRBD2 | TRBV7-3 | NA | TGTGCCAGCAGCCGAGGGGGGACTAGCGTAAGTGAGCAGTTCTTC | CASSRGGTSVSEQFF
TRBJ2-1 | TRBD2 | TRBV2 | NA | TGTGCCAGCCTAGCGGGGGGGCGAATCAATGAGCAGTTCTTC | CASLAGGRINEQFF
TRBJ2-1 | TRBD2 | TRBV27 | NA | TGTGCCAGCAGTCCTTGGACTAGCGGGGGATACAATGAGCAGTTCTTC | CASSPWTSGGYNEQFF
TRBJ2-3 | NA | TRBV5-1 | NA | TGCGCCAGCAGCTTAACTATCACAGATACGCAGTATTTT | CASSLTITDTQYF
TRBJ1-3 | NA | TRBV4-3 | many | TGCGCCAGCAGCGAAGACGGAGTCTCTGGAAACACCATATATTTT | CASSEDGVSGNTIYF
TRBJ1-5 | NA | TRBV27 | NA | TGTGCCAGCAGAACTCATAGCAATCAGCCCCAGCATTTT | CASRTHSNQPQHF
TRBJ1-2 | TRBD1 | TRBV5-6 | once | TGTGCCAGCAGCTTGAGGGGGCTCGAGGCACTGACGTATGGCTACACCTTC | CASSLRGLEALTYGYTF
TRBJ2-7 | TRBD1 | TRBV4-3 | once | TGCGCCAGCAGCCTTTACAGGGGGGCCTACGAGCAGTACTTC | CASSLYRGAYEQYF
TRBJ1-1 | NA | TRBV18 | NA | TGTGCCAGCTCACCACCGGTCAGGGCGATCACTGAAGCTTTCTTT | CASSPPVRAITEAFF
TRBJ2-1 | TRBD1 | TRBV5-1 | NA | TGCGCCAGCAGCTTGTCGGGGGACAGGTGGGATGAGCAGTTCTTC | CASSLSGDRWDEQFF
TRBJ1-6 | NA | TRBV19 | NA | TGTGCCAGTAGTAGCATGGGGGCCTATAATTCCCCCCTCCACTTT | CASSSMGAYNSPLHF
TRBJ2-1 | TRBD2 | TRBV28 | NA | TGTGCCAGCAGTAGGGCATGGGCGGGGGGGCTCTACAATGAGCAGTTCTTC | CASSRAWAGGLYNEQFF
TRBJ2-1 | TRBD1 | TRBV7-6 | NA | TGTGCCAGCAGCTTAGAGGCTTCCGGGACAGCCTACAATGAGCAGTTCTTC | CASSLEASGTAYNEQFF
TRBJ1-4 | NA | TRBV5-1 | NA | TGCGCCAGCAGCTTGGGGGCTGCAACTAATGAAAAACTGTTTTTT | CASSLGAATNEKLFF
TRBJ2-3 | TRBD1 | TRBV5-8 | NA | TGTGCCAGCAGCTTGCTACAGGGGGGTGCGCAGTATTTT | CASSLLQGGAQYF
TRBJ2-7 | NA | TRBV4-2 | NA | TGTGCCAGCACCCTGAGTCCTTCCTACGAGCAGTACTTC | CASTLSPSYEQYF
TRBJ1-2 | NA | TRBV7-6 | few | TGTGCCAGCCGGGGGGCGGACTATGGCTACACCTTC | CASRGADYGYTF
TRBJ1-2 | TRBD1 | TRBV5-1 | NA | TGCGCCAGCAGCCTTTTGGGACAGGGGGCTCAGGACTATGGCTACACCTTC | CASSLLGQGAQDYGYTF
TRBJ2-1 | TRBD2 | TRBV28 | NA | TGTGCCAGCAGTTCCATGGGTAGCGGGGGCCCTGTGGAGTTCTTC | CASSSMGSGGPVEFF
TRBJ1-5 | TRBD1 | TRBV6-5 | NA | TGTGCCAGCAGTGGGACAGGGGAAGGCCAGCCCCAGCATTTT | CASSGTGEGQPQHF
TRBJ2-7 | TRBD1 | TRBV28 | NA | TGTGCCAGCAACCACAGGGGGCGCGAGCAGTACTTC | CASNHRGREQYF
TRBJ2-5 | TRBD1 | TRBV4-1 | NA | TGCGCCAGCAGCCAAGTTCCTCCGGGACAGGGGACAGAGACCCAGTACTTC | CASSQVPPGQGTETQYF
TRBJ2-1 | NA | TRBV7-9 | few | TGTGCCAGCAGCTTCAGGGGTGGGGAAAATGAGCAGTTCTTC | CASSFRGGENEQFF
TRBJ1-4 | NA | TRBV28 | NA | TGTGCCAGCAGTCGCGGGAAACTGTTTTTT | CASSRGKLFF
TRBJ1-3 | TRBD1 | TRBV27 | NA | TGTGCCAGCAGTTTAGGGAACCGGACAGGACGGTGGAACACCATATATTTT | CASSLGNRTGRWNTIYF
TRBJ1-2 | TRBD1 | TRBV4-1 | NA | TGCGCCAGCAGCCAGGTCGAGAGGACAGGGGGCGGATATGGCTACACCTTC | CASSQVERTGGGYGYTF
TRBJ1-5 | NA | TRBV18 | NA | TGTGCCAGCTCGGGGGGGAGCAATCAGCCCCAGCATTTT | CASSGGSNQPQHF
TRBJ2-2 | NA | TRBV7-2 | NA | TGTGCCAGCAGCCTGTTACAGGGTTACACCGGGGAGCTGTTTTTT | CASSLLQGYTGELFF